Given below is one T cell receptor (beta chain) in context. An amount of RNA that ranged from about 0.45 to 1 ug was reverse transcribed with random hexamers. Amplification of TCR beta CDR3 spanned 54 Vbeta and 13 Jbeta via immunoSEQ multiplex PCR. TCRdb re-derived calls from the immunoSEQ multiplex PCR reads in MiXCR, one entry per CDR3 protein. The sample has 150,000 or so distinct CDR3 sequences; nearly 97% are singletons. This CDR3 comprises 14 residues. The germline CDR1 and CDR2 sequences are SGDLS and YYNGEE. With 0 bases removed from V and 4 bases from J, the gap between germline ends came to 9 bases. The sample belongs to a study of CD8 T cells in Susac syndrome.

The rearrangement uses TRBV9 and TRBJ2-3, with D tentatively TRBD1 or TRBD2 (5 bases each). Sequencing input: CD8+ T cells from PBMCs. The receptor was isolated from a human donor with multiple sclerosis. The CDR3 here is CASSVDGAPDTQYF. The CDR3 DNA sequence: TGTGCCAGCAGCGTAGACGGGGCACCAGATACGCAGTATTTT.